Here is one T cell receptor beta chain with its context. What it binds is unknown. These data belong to a study of cytomegalovirus exposure and HLA in healthy donors. Study-wide results and limits: A list of approximately 160 TCR beta chains associated with cytomegalovirus was given.

Germline lookup yields CDR1 SGHTS and CDR2 YDEGEE. The CDR3 contains 15 residues. The V and J ends lost 0 bases and 4 bases, in that order; junction bases with no gene match: 4. Primers included in the PCR were 60 Vbeta and 13 Jbeta primers. Here immunoSEQ multiplex PCR was the method, and the copy in TCRdb shows in-frame clones only, minus some. The table lists 150,000 to 200,000 clones, around 80% of them singletons. This receptor was obtained from a man aged 40-50 years in good health and CMV-seronegative. The material sequenced was PBMCs. This chain connects TRBV5-8 to TRBJ2-5; 9 bases map to TRBD1. The CDR3 is CASSLGGTGRETQYF. DNA for the CDR3: TGTGCCAGCAGCTTGGGGGGGACAGGGAGAGAGACCCAGTACTTC.